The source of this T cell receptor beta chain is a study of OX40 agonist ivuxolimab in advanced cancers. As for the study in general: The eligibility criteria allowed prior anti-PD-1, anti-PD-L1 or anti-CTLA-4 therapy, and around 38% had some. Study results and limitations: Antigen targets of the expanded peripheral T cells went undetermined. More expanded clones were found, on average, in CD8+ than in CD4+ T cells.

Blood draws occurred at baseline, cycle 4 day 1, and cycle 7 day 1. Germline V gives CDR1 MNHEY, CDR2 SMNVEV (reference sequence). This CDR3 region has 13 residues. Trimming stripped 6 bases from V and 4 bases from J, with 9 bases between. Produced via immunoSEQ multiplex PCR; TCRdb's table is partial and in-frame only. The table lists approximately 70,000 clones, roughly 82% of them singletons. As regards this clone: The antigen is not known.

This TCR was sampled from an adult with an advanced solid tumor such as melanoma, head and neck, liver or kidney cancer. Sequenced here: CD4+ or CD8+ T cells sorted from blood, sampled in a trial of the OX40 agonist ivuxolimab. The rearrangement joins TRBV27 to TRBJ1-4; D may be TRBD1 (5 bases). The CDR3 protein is CASRGRINEKLFF. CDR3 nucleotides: TGTGCCAGCAGGGGACGGATTAATGAAAAACTGTTTTTT.